This passage covers 17 T cell receptor beta chains from one sample sequenced in a study of CD8+CD57+ T cells in acquired aplastic anemia. Genomic DNA served as template for TCR beta VDJ and CDR3 profiling. In TCRdb, the reads were re-called with MiXCR into one record per CDR3 protein. The sample lists 200,000 or so distinct CDR3 sequences; around 49% were seen once. Only patients with CD8+CD57+ cell expansion on flow cytometry were chosen for sequencing. The material sequenced was sorted CD4+, CD8+, or CD8+CD57+ T cells (not recorded which) from PBMCs. The receptor source for this set is a human donor with aplastic anemia.

Many counts were recorded for this clonotype. The V gene is TRBV2, the J gene TRBJ2-2, with TRBD1 matching over 9 bases. V lost 2 bases to trimming and J lost 6 bases; unmatched junction nucleotides: 4. The CDR3 has 15 amino acids. The germline V gene encodes CDR1 SNHLY and CDR2 FYNNEI. CDR3 DNA sequence: TGTGCCAGCAGTGAACGGACAGGGGCGGCCGGGGAGCTGTTTTTT. Translated: CASSERTGAAGELFF. Full variable domain (remainder filled in from reference TRBV2 and TRBJ2-2): EPEVTQTPSHQVTQMGQEVILRCVPISNHLYFYWYRQILGQKVEFLVSFYNNEISEKSEIFDDQFSVERPDGSNFTLKIRSTKLEDSAMYFCASSERTGAAGELFFGEGSRLTVL.

CDR3 in amino acids: CASSGGTGLVGETQYF. In nucleotides, the CDR3 is TGTGCCAGCAGTGGGGGGACAGGCCTTGTCGGAGAGACCCAGTACTTC. V and J are TRBV2 and TRBJ2-5, with 8 positions matching TRBD1. Trimming took 4 bases from V and 4 from J; bases not matched to a gene: 11. In germline, CDR1 is SNHLY, CDR2 FYNNEI. There are 16 residues in the CDR3.

There are many counts of this clonotype. The rearrangement uses TRBV20-1 and TRBJ1-5, with D possibly matching TRBD1 (5 bases). This CDR3 is 14 amino acids long. V was pared by 2 bases and J by 4 bases, with 12 bases between. The V gene's germline CDR1 is DFQATT and CDR2 SNEGSKA (reference sequence). CDR3 bases: TGCAGTGCTAGACACGGGGCCCAAAATCAGCCCCAGCATTTT. This translates into CSARHGAQNQPQHF.

This clonotype was seen ten or more times. The rearrangement joins TRBV5-1 to TRBJ2-1, with TRBD2 as a possible D gene (6 bases). Between the trimmed V and J ends, which lost 1 base and 3 bases, there was a span of 11 bases. Looked up from germline, CDR1 is SGHRS and CDR2 is YFSETQ. The CDR3 length is 15 residues. The CDR3 nucleotides are TGCGCCAGCAGCTTGCAAGGGGAGGACTACAATGAGCAGTTCTTC. Its protein product is CASSLQGEDYNEQFF.

This clonotype occurred a few times. V is TRBV25-1 and J is TRBJ2-7; 8 positions agree with TRBD1. CDR3 length: 13 residues. The ends lost 6 bases at V and 2 bases at J; junction bases unmatched: 3. Germline V CDR1 and CDR2: MGHDK, SYGVNS. CDR3 loop: CASSGQGTYEQYF. CDR3 nucleotides: TGTGCCAGCAGCGGACAGGGTACCTACGAGCAGTACTTC.

The V gene is TRBV20-1, the J gene TRBJ2-7; a weak D match, TRBD2 (5 bases). Trimming left V 6 bases short and J 2 bases short, with 17 bases between. The CDR3 is 14 residues long. Germline lookup yields CDR1 DFQATT and CDR2 SNEGSKA (reference sequence). The CDR3 here is CSADPTSLAYEQYF. The CDR3 DNA sequence: TGCAGTGCCGACCCCACTAGTTTGGCCTACGAGCAGTACTTC.

The chain has TRBV28 and TRBJ2-3, with 11 positions matching TRBD1. The CDR3 loop spans 18 amino acids. From germline, CDR1 is MDHEN and CDR2 SYDVKM. The V and J ends lost 6 bases and 2 bases, in that order; junction bases with no gene match: 13. CDR3 sequence (DNA): TGTGCCAGCAGAGGGACAGGGGGTCGTCAGGAAGTCACAGATACGCAGTATTTT. It encodes CASRGTGGRQEVTDTQYF.

The chain uses TRBV19 and TRBJ2-7, with unresolved D. Germline V gene data show CDR1 as LNHDA and CDR2 as SQIVND (reference sequence). The CDR3 loop spans 14 amino acids. The V end was cut by 0 bases, the J end by 0 bases, with 6 bases between. CDR3 bases: TGTGCCAGTAGTATAGAGACATCCTCCTACGAGCAGTACTTC. Residues: CASSIETSSYEQYF. Complete variable domain (other parts from reference TRBV19 and TRBJ2-7): DGGITQSPKYLFRKEGQNVTLSCEQNLNHDAMYWYRQDPGQGLRLIYYSQIVNDFQKGDIAEGYSVSREKKESFPLTVTSAQKNPTAFYLCASSIETSSYEQYFGPGTRLTVT.

The chain is built from TRBV6-1 and TRBJ2-3; D is perhaps TRBD1 (5 bases). The V end was cut by 5 bases, the J end by 8 bases, with 17 bases between. The CDR3 spans 14 residues. Germline CDR1 reads MNHNS; CDR2 reads SASEGT. The CDR3: CASSLGPRLGTQYF. The CDR3, as DNA: TGTGCCAGCAGTTTGGGGCCACGCCTAGGTACGCAGTATTTT.

Worth noting for this clonotype: This may be a read error, as it is one base from a much larger clone. This chain uses TRBV4-1 with TRBJ1-3; 7 positions match TRBD1. Germline values: CDR1 MGHRA, CDR2 YSYEKL. There are 15 residues in the CDR3. The CDR3 DNA sequence: TGCGCCAGCAGCCAGACAGGGCAGAGAGGAAACACCGTATATTTT. Translating gives CASSQTGQRGNTVYF.

The rearrangement links TRBV24-1 to TRBJ2-3, with 16 bases lining up with TRBD2. The CDR3 is 17 amino acids. J lost 5 bases, V lost 5 bases, and 6 bases had no gene match. Germline V gene sequence: CDR1 KGHDR, CDR2 SFDVKD. The CDR3 sequence: CATSGGTSGGALDTQYF. The CDR3 bases are TGTGCCACCAGTGGCGGGACTAGCGGGGGGGCCTTAGATACGCAGTATTTT.

Concerning this clonotype: One end of the junction is discordant with germline, which a read error may explain. The J gene is TRBJ2-7, the V gene TRBV19; 11 nucleotides align to TRBD1. CDR1 is LNHDA and CDR2 is SQIVND in the germline V gene (reference sequence). This CDR3 is built from 13 residues. The CDR3 coding sequence is TGCGCCACCTCCGGGGACAGGGGGTACGAGCAGTACTTC. Amino acid sequence: CATSGDRGYEQYF.

This clonotype occurred many times. This chain connects TRBV9 to TRBJ2-2, with 9 bases that match TRBD1. CDR1 is SGDLS and CDR2 is YYNGEE in the germline V gene. With V trimmed by 0 bases and J by 2 bases, 2 bases remained unmatched. The CDR3 covers 16 residues. The CDR3 nucleotides read TGTGCCAGCAGCGTAGCGGGACAGGGTAACACCGGGGAGCTGTTTTTT. Its protein product is CASSVAGQGNTGELFF.

In nucleotides, the CDR3 is TGTGCCAGCAGCGTAGATCCTTTGAGTCAGCCCCAGCATTTT. Amino acid sequence: CASSVDPLSQPQHF. The rearrangement joins TRBV9 to TRBJ1-5; no definite D call. Trimming cost V 0 bases and J 6 bases, with 10 bases left between them. The CDR3 consists of 14 residues. CDR1 and CDR2 from the germline V gene are SGDLS and YYNGEE.

With regard to this clonotype: A read error may be the cause here, since a much bigger clone is one base away. The genes are TRBV12-5 and TRBJ1-1; D not certain. CDR3 size: 11 residues. Germline V gene lookup returns CDR1 LGHNT and CDR2 FRNRAP. The CDR3 region has the DNA TGTGCTAGTGCCCTGAACACTGTAGCTTTCTTT. Translated: CASALNTVAFF.

This clonotype was seen many times. This chain joins TRBV2 and TRBJ1-1; D gene unclear. This CDR3 spans 13 amino acids. The ends were cut back, 6 bases at V and 0 bases at J, with 8 bases in the middle. The germline V gene has CDR1 SNHLY and CDR2 FYNNEI. The CDR3 reads CASRAGLNTEAFF. DNA of the CDR3: TGTGCCAGCAGAGCGGGCCTGAACACTGAAGCTTTCTTT.

The chain links TRBV2 to TRBJ1-2, with a tentative D call TRBD1 (5 bases). Germline lookup yields CDR1 SNHLY and CDR2 FYNNEI. V was shortened by 11 bases and J by 7 bases, with 17 bases between the two germline ends. This CDR3 is built from 12 residues. This chain's CDR3 is CAWGRHLSGYTF. DNA for the CDR3: TGTGCCTGGGGGAGACATTTATCTGGCTACACCTTC. The full variable domain, rest sourced from reference TRBV2 and TRBJ1-2, is EPEVTQTPSHQVTQMGQEVILRCVPISNHLYFYWYRQILGQKVEFLVSFYNNEISEKSEIFDDQFSVERPDGSNFTLKIRSTKLEDSAMYFCAWGRHLSGYTFGSGTRLTVV.